This entry lists 12 T cell receptor beta chains sequenced from one sample in a study of naive and memory T cell subsets (dated by TCRdb to 2016 to 2017). Beyond this particular receptor, the publication reports: Naive repertoires, especially CD8, contained a few larger clonotypes, possibly memory cells re-expressing CD45RA.

The library was produced with UMI-ligation and nested PCR. Sequencing was performed on an Illumina MiSeq. The beta constant-region primer was an equimolar mix of two oligonucleotides covering both TRBC1 and TRBC2. Four rounds of PCR were used to amplify ligated cDNA, with nested alpha and beta constant-region primers being used together with the SP2 primer. The public reads were quality trimmed at Q25 with fastp and then assembled into clones with MiXCR by TCRdb, keeping productive beta chains. All rows with the same CDR3 protein become a single entry with the most common DNA and genes. This sample is represented by over 110,000 distinct CDR3 sequences; approximately 20% of them were singletons. The ten largest clones capture around 0.63% of the sample. These receptors' targets are unknown. Sequenced material: naive CD8+ T cells from blood. According to the study, the label for this sample's cell subset or site signals: naive T cells, CD45RA high CD27+. The origin of the receptors is a human donor in good health.

The rearrangement links TRBV6-5 to TRBJ2-7; D might be TRBD1 (6 bases). V was clipped by 5 bases and J by 6 bases, with 17 bases between them. The CDR3 loop spans 14 amino acids. Germline V gene data show CDR1 as MNHEY and CDR2 as SVGAGI. The CDR3, as DNA: TGTGCCAGCAGTCACCAAAGCTGGGGGCGCGAGCAGTACTTC. Protein product: CASSHQSWGREQYF.

The chain uses TRBV20-1 and TRBJ1-5; 8 nucleotides agree with TRBD1. J lost 0 bases, V lost 6 bases, and 4 bases had no gene match. The CDR3 covers 14 residues. The germline V gene has CDR1 DFQATT and CDR2 SNEGSKA (reference sequence). The CDR3 loop reads CSALDRDSNQPQHF. In DNA, the CDR3 is TGCAGTGCCTTGGACAGGGATAGCAATCAGCCCCAGCATTTT.

This clonotype was detected many times. The CDR3 bases are TGTGCCAGCAGGGAGGGACAGGGATTGGGTGAGCAGTTCTTC. It is translated as CASREGQGLGEQFF. V and J are TRBV2 and TRBJ2-1, with 9 bases aligning to TRBD1. In germline, CDR1 is SNHLY, CDR2 FYNNEI. The CDR3 length is 14 residues. V lost 6 bases and J lost 9; bases outside the gene matches: 9.

V usage is TRBV5-4 and J usage is TRBJ2-3, with 9 bases matching TRBD1. V gave up 3 bases and J gave up 1 base; unmatched junction bases: 3. CDR1 and CDR2 (germline): SGHNT, YYREEE (reference sequence). This CDR3 is 15 amino acids long. The CDR3 coding sequence is TGTGCCAGCAGCTCCGGGGACAGGGGCACAGATACGCAGTATTTT. Its translation is CASSSGDRGTDTQYF. Drawing the rest from reference TRBV5-4 and TRBJ2-3, the complete variable domain is ETGVTQSPTHLIKTRGQQVTLRCSSQSGHNTVSWYQQALGQGPQFIFQYYREEENGRGNFPPRFSGLQFPNYSSELNVNALELDDSALYLCASSSGDRGTDTQYFGPGTRLTVL.

There are a few counts of this clonotype. The chain joins TRBV27 to TRBJ2-3, with D perhaps matching TRBD2 (6 bases). The CDR3 covers 14 residues. V lost 5 bases to trimming and J lost 3 bases, with 12 bases between them. CDR1 is MNHEY, CDR2 SMNVEV, per germline (reference sequence). As DNA, the CDR3 is TGTGCCAGCAGTGAACGGGAGCGGACAGATACGCAGTATTTT. This translates into CASSERERTDTQYF.

This clonotype was counted a few times. V and J are TRBV20-1 and TRBJ2-7, with 8 bases fitting TRBD2. J was trimmed by 4 bases and V by 0 bases; bases with no gene match: 5. CDR3 length: 14 amino acids. From germline, CDR1 is DFQATT and CDR2 SNEGSKA (reference sequence). The CDR3 region is CSARDSGTGYEQYF. CDR3 DNA sequence: TGCAGTGCTAGAGATAGCGGGACTGGGTACGAGCAGTACTTC.

The chain uses TRBV28 and TRBJ2-7; 8 bases line up with TRBD1. With V trimmed by 2 bases and J by 6 bases, 9 bases remained unmatched. This CDR3 has 15 amino acids. From germline, CDR1 is MDHEN and CDR2 SYDVKM. This CDR3 reads CASSLLRGRDSEQYF. As DNA, the CDR3 is TGTGCCAGCAGTTTACTCAGGGGGCGCGACTCCGAGCAGTACTTC.

V and J are TRBV19 and TRBJ2-7; D possibly uses TRBD1 or TRBD2 (5 bases each). Trimming removed 6 bases from V and 4 bases from J, with 13 bases in between. The CDR3 totals 13 residues. CDR1 is LNHDA and CDR2 is SQIVND in the germline V gene (reference sequence). The CDR3 spells CASSAGTGYEQYF. In DNA form, the CDR3 reads TGTGCCAGTAGCGCCGGGACGGGATACGAGCAGTACTTC.

The chain employs TRBV2 and TRBJ2-2; D remains ambiguous. Germline values: CDR1 SNHLY, CDR2 FYNNEI. The CDR3 sequence is 14 residues long. The ends were cut back, 5 bases at V and 5 bases at J, with 12 bases in the middle. The CDR3 DNA is TGTGCCAGCAGTTCCGGGTTGCATACCGGGGAGCTGTTTTTT. Its translation is CASSSGLHTGELFF.

The sample holds a few counts of this clonotype. The chain combines TRBV5-5 with TRBJ1-2; D is unclear. Trimming took off 0 bases at V and 3 bases at J, with 12 bases between the two ends. CDR3 length: 15 residues. Per the germline V gene, CDR1 is SGHKS and CDR2 is YYEKEE (reference sequence). The CDR3, as DNA: TGTGCCAGCAGCTTGGTAGTAGGGCCGGACTATGGCTACACCTTC. This translates into CASSLVVGPDYGYTF.

This clonotype was found a few times. The chain has TRBV20-1 and TRBJ1-4; D not resolved. The V gene's germline CDR1 is DFQATT and CDR2 SNEGSKA (reference sequence). V lost 1 base and J 4 bases, leaving 7 bases between the germline ends. This CDR3 is built from 13 residues. The chain's CDR3 is CSARGRINEKLFF. In DNA, the CDR3 is TGCAGTGCTAGAGGCAGAATTAATGAAAAACTGTTTTTT.

This clonotype was observed a handful of times. This chain uses TRBV4-1 with TRBJ2-3; D uncertain. The germline CDR1 and CDR2 sequences are MGHRA and YSYEKL. CDR3 size: 13 residues. V was cut by 0 bases and J by 4 bases, with 5 bases left in between. The CDR3 DNA sequence: TGCGCCAGCAGCCAAGATGAGGCAGATACGCAGTATTTT. Translating gives CASSQDEADTQYF.